These 25 T cell receptor beta chains were sequenced from one sample in a study of blood T cells in healthy people across ages. With a J-beta primer mix and a sample-barcoded 5' primer, a second PCR ran about 7 to 12 cycles. A single record per CDR3 protein comes from TCRdb applying MiXCR to the 5' RACE reads. The table shows about 1,400,000 distinct CDR3 sequences, with 42% occurring only once. The specimen sequenced was blood. These receptors were obtained from a woman in her late teens or twenties in good health.

The chain employs TRBV29-1 and TRBJ1-2; no reliable D call. Germline CDR1 reads SQVTM; CDR2 reads ANQGSEA. The CDR3 runs to 14 residues. V shed 1 base and J shed 0 bases, with 9 bases lying between them. The CDR3 loop is CSVEGLKANYGYTF. The CDR3 region has the DNA TGCAGCGTTGAAGGGTTAAAAGCTAACTATGGCTACACCTTC.

The chain employs TRBV20-1 and TRBJ2-3, with TRBD1 matching over 8 bases. V shed 8 bases, J shed 6 bases, and the junction held 10 bases outside the gene matches. Germline CDR1 is DFQATT and CDR2 is SNEGSKA (reference sequence). The CDR3 length is 13 residues. The CDR3 sequence: CSLRDRLIDTQYF. CDR3 coding DNA: TGCAGTTTAAGGGACAGGCTAATCGATACGCAGTATTTT.

This clonotype was picked up many times. The V and J genes are TRBV4-1 and TRBJ2-1; 9 bases match TRBD2. There are 17 residues in the CDR3. V lost 0 bases, J lost 4 bases, and 7 bases stayed unmatched. CDR1 and CDR2 (germline): MGHRA, YSYEKL. CDR3 region: CASSQDAAGGPYNEQFF. The DNA of the CDR3 is TGCGCCAGCAGCCAAGATGCGGCGGGAGGGCCGTACAATGAGCAGTTCTTC.

This sequence joins TRBV6-5 and TRBJ2-7, with a weak D call TRBD2 (7 bases). Trimming cost V 6 bases and J 0 bases, with 18 bases left between them. Looked up from germline, CDR1 is MNHEY and CDR2 is SVGAGI. This CDR3 has 16 residues. The CDR3 DNA reads as TGTGCCAGCAGCCGTGGCCGGGGGGCAACCTCCTACGAGCAGTACTTC. Its protein is CASSRGRGATSYEQYF.

This chain joins TRBV11-2 and TRBJ2-5, with D perhaps given as TRBD1 or TRBD2 (5 bases each). The CDR3 is 15 residues long. Germline values: CDR1 SGHAT, CDR2 FQNNGV. Trimming cost V 5 bases and J 0 bases, with 13 bases left between them. As DNA, the CDR3 is TGTGCCAGCAGCCATAGTAGGGGACACCAAGAGACCCAGTACTTC. It encodes CASSHSRGHQETQYF.

This clonotype occurred a few times. This rearrangement joins TRBV12-3 or TRBV12-4 to TRBJ2-5; 7 bases are shared with TRBD1. V was pared by 6 bases and J by 5 bases, with 6 bases of the junction left unmatched. This CDR3 contains 13 residues. CDR3 loop: CASRRQGPETQYF. CDR3 bases: TGTGCCAGCAGGAGACAGGGTCCCGAGACCCAGTACTTC.

This clonotype was observed a handful of times. This chain uses TRBV21-1 with TRBJ1-5; no DNA check was done on the table's D call, TRBD1. TRBV21-1 is a listed pseudogene. CDR3 length: 13 amino acids. DNA for the CDR3: TGTGCCAGCCGACAGGGAGACAGTCAGCCCCAGCATTTT. Protein: CASRQGDSQPQHF.

This clonotype came up a few times. The DNA of the CDR3 is TGCAGCCTCCTTTCGGGAGAGACCCAGTACTTC. It yields the protein CSLLSGETQYF. The chain uses TRBV29-1 and TRBJ2-5; D remains unclear. V was shortened by 8 bases and J by 4 bases, with 11 bases between the two germline ends. The germline V gene has CDR1 SQVTM and CDR2 ANQGSEA. The CDR3 length is 11 residues.

The chain links TRBV20-1 to TRBJ1-2, with a tentative D call TRBD1 (5 bases). CDR3 length: 15 amino acids. Trimming removed 0 bases from V and 4 bases from J, with 15 bases in between. The V gene's germline CDR1 is DFQATT and CDR2 SNEGSKA (reference sequence). CDR3 sequence: CSARDPGKGLYGYTF. CDR3 nucleotide sequence: TGCAGTGCTAGAGATCCGGGAAAGGGGCTCTATGGCTACACCTTC.

Comment on this clonotype: One end of the junction does not line up with germline, which may come from a read error. This rearrangement joins TRBV24-1 to TRBJ2-1; 11 bases align to TRBD1. Germline CDR1 is KGHDR and CDR2 is SFDVKD. This CDR3 contains 17 residues. The DNA for the CDR3 is TGTGCCGCCAGTGATCGAGGACAGGGGGCTTCCTACAATGAGCAGTTCTTC. It specifies CAASDRGQGASYNEQFF.

This clonotype came up once. The chain has TRBV10-3 and TRBJ1-1, with a tentative D call TRBD1 (5 bases). Germline V gene data show CDR1 as ENHRY and CDR2 as SYGVKD. The CDR3 is 15 amino acids. Between the trimmed V and J ends, which lost 0 bases and 5 bases, there was a span of 13 bases. The CDR3 sequence: CAISESAGSGTEAFF. As DNA, the CDR3 is TGTGCCATCAGTGAGTCGGCAGGGTCAGGGACTGAAGCTTTCTTT.

J is TRBJ2-2 and V is TRBV3-1; 9 bases align to TRBD2. Trimming cost V 5 bases and J 0 bases; bases outside gene matches: 7. The CDR3 spans 17 residues. The V gene's germline CDR1 is LGHDT and CDR2 YNNKEL (reference sequence). The CDR3 reads CASSEISSGANTGELFF. CDR3 nucleotides: TGTGCCAGCAGCGAGATCTCTAGCGGGGCGAACACCGGGGAGCTGTTTTTT. The entire variable domain, with the rest obtained from reference TRBV3-1 and TRBJ2-2, is as follows: DTAVSQTPKYLVTQMGNDKSIKCEQNLGHDTMYWYKQDSKKFLKIMFSYNNKELIINETVPNRFSPKSPDKAHLNLHINSLELGDSAVYFCASSEISSGANTGELFFGEGSRLTVL.

V and J are TRBV15 and TRBJ1-5; D unresolved. Germline assignment: CDR1 LNHNV and CDR2 YYDKDF (reference sequence). The CDR3 sequence is 13 residues long. Trimming took 0 bases from V and 9 from J, leaving 9 bases between them. In DNA, the CDR3 is TGTGCCACCAGCAGAGACGGCCTAGGGCCCCAGCATTTT. Protein product: CATSRDGLGPQHF.

This clonotype has at least ten counts. The genes are TRBV4-2 and TRBJ1-2; TRBD1 might be the D (6 bases). The germline V gene encodes CDR1 LGHNA and CDR2 YNFKEQ. This CDR3 spans 13 amino acids. V lost 4 bases to trimming and J lost 7 bases, with 13 bases between them. CDR3 coding DNA: TGTGCCAGCAGCCCTAGGGGGGACTCTGGCTACACCTTC. Its translation is CASSPRGDSGYTF.

This clonotype was recorded once. At one boundary the junction diverges from the germline segment, which might be a read error. This sequence joins TRBV29-1 and TRBJ2-1, with 10 bases that match TRBD2. The CDR3 has 13 residues. Per the germline V gene, CDR1 is SQVTM and CDR2 is ANQGSEA. CDR3: CSVVRLAGNGQFF. The CDR3 DNA sequence: TGCAGCGTTGTAAGACTAGCGGGCAATGGGCAGTTCTTC.

The sample holds a few counts of this clonotype. CDR3 DNA: TGTGCCAGCAGTTTCGACCGTGGCACCGGGGAGCTGTTTTTT. It yields the protein CASSFDRGTGELFF. V is TRBV6-5 and J is TRBJ2-2; D call uncertain. The length of the CDR3 is 14 residues. Germline V gives CDR1 MNHEY, CDR2 SVGAGI. The V end lost 4 bases, the J end lost 4 bases, and 10 bases lay between the germline ends.

This clonotype was detected only a few times. The chain combines TRBV13 with TRBJ1-4, with a weak D call TRBD1 (5 bases). The CDR3 contains 14 residues. From germline, CDR1 is PRHDT and CDR2 FYEKMQ (reference sequence). Trimming left V 8 bases short and J 0 bases short, with 10 bases between. The CDR3 loop reads CASAPGATNEKLFF. The CDR3 DNA reads TGTGCCAGCGCGCCGGGGGCAACTAATGAAAAACTGTTTTTT.

J is TRBJ1-1 and V is TRBV20-1; TRBD1 is a possible D gene (5 bases). V was trimmed by 0 bases and J by 1 base, leaving 12 bases between them. The CDR3 is made up of 15 amino acids. The germline gives CDR1 DFQATT, CDR2 SNEGSKA (reference sequence). For the CDR3, the DNA is TGCAGTGCTAGAGATTTCGAGGGGAAGAACACTGAAGCTTTCTTT. This codes for CSARDFEGKNTEAFF.

The V and J genes are TRBV6-6 and TRBJ2-1; possibly TRBD2 for D (6 bases). This CDR3 has 14 amino acids. Germline CDR1 MNHNY, CDR2 SVGAGI (reference sequence). V gave up 6 bases and J gave up 5 bases, with 14 bases separating them. The CDR3 region has the DNA TGTGCCAGCAGCCCGCCCGGGGGTGACAATGAGCAGTTCTTC. Residues: CASSPPGGDNEQFF.

V gene TRBV29-1 combines with J gene TRBJ2-3; D uncertain. The CDR3 extends over 12 amino acids. V gave up 4 bases and J gave up 3 bases, with 8 bases separating them. Germline V lookup: CDR1 SQVTM, CDR2 ANQGSEA. The CDR3 bases are TGCAGCGTTGTGCAGGCGACAGATACGCAGTATTTT. This encodes CSVVQATDTQYF.

The chain is built from TRBV4-1 and TRBJ2-6; a possible D gene is TRBD1 (5 bases). The CDR3 spans 18 residues. The germline V and J ends were trimmed by 7 bases and 0 bases, with 19 bases remaining between them. Germline V CDR1 and CDR2: MGHRA, YSYEKL. CDR3 amino acids: CASTVTEQADSGANVLTF. CDR3 in DNA: TGCGCCAGCACCGTCACCGAACAGGCGGACTCTGGGGCCAACGTCCTGACTTTC.

The chain couples TRBV27 to TRBJ1-2; 9 positions agree with TRBD1. This CDR3 comprises 16 residues. From germline, CDR1 is MNHEY and CDR2 SMNVEV (reference sequence). The V segment lost 0 bases and the J segment 3 bases; nucleotides outside the gene matches: 5. For the CDR3, the DNA is TGTGCCAGCAGTTTATCGTGGGGACAGGGCGACTATGGCTACACCTTC. It translates to CASSLSWGQGDYGYTF.

This clonotype appeared a few times. V usage is TRBV2 and J usage is TRBJ2-1, with TRBD2 matching 10 bases. The CDR3 sequence is 14 residues long. Germline assignment: CDR1 SNHLY and CDR2 FYNNEI. The ends lost 6 bases at V and 6 bases at J; junction bases unmatched: 5. In DNA, the CDR3 is TGTGCCAGCAGGGCGGGACTAGCGACCAATGAGCAGTTCTTC. Translation: CASRAGLATNEQFF. The full variable domain, in which reference TRBV2 and TRBJ2-1 provide the parts outside the CDR3, is EPEVTQTPSHQVTQMGQEVILRCVPISNHLYFYWYRQILGQKVEFLVSFYNNEISEKSEIFDDQFSVERPDGSNFTLKIRSTKLEDSAMYFCASRAGLATNEQFFGPGTRLTVL.

This clonotype was seen more than once but under ten times. This chain joins TRBV13 and TRBJ2-3; D remains unclear. The CDR3 runs 15 residues. Germline V gene sequence: CDR1 PRHDT, CDR2 FYEKMQ (reference sequence). V was trimmed by 4 bases and J by 1 base, leaving 12 bases between them. In DNA, the CDR3 is TGTGCCAGCAGCTCCCGTGCACCCCGCACAGATACGCAGTATTTT. Translating gives CASSSRAPRTDTQYF.

This clonotype appeared a few times. The genes are TRBV5-1 and TRBJ2-4; 7 bases match TRBD1. The V segment lost 4 bases and the J segment 5 bases; nucleotides outside the gene matches: 9. CDR1 and CDR2 (germline): SGHRS, YFSETQ. The CDR3 sequence is 15 residues long. Here the CDR3 reads CASSQMERGQNIQYF. The CDR3 DNA sequence: TGCGCCAGCAGCCAAATGGAGAGGGGGCAAAACATTCAGTACTTC.